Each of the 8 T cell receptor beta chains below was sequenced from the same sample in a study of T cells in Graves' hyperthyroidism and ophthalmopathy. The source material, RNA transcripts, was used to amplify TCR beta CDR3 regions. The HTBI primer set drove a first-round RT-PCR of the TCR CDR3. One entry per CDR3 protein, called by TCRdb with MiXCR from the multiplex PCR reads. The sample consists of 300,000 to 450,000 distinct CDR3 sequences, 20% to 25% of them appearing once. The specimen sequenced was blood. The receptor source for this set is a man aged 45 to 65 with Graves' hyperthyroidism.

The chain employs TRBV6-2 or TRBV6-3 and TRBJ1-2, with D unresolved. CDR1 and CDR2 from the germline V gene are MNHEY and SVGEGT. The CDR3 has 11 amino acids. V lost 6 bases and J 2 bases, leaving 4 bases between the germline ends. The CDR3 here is CASSWNYGYTF. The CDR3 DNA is TGTGCCAGCAGCTGGAACTATGGCTACACCTTC.

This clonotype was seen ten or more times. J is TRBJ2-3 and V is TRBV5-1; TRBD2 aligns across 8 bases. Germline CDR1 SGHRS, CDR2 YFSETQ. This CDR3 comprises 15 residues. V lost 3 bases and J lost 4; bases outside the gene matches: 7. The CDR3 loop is CASSSGTSVSDTQYF. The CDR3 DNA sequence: TGCGCCAGCAGCTCCGGGACTAGTGTATCAGATACGCAGTATTTT.

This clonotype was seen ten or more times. For the CDR3, the DNA is TGTGCCAGCAGGTCCCACGAGTGGCAGCAGTACTTC. It yields the protein CASRSHEWQQYF. V is TRBV28 and J is TRBJ2-7, with no clear D. This CDR3 is 12 amino acids long. The V and J ends lost 6 bases and 8 bases respectively, with 14 bases between them. Germline V lookup: CDR1 MDHEN, CDR2 SYDVKM. Complete variable domain (other parts from reference TRBV28 and TRBJ2-7): DVKVTQSSRYLVKRTGEKVFLECVQDMDHENMFWYRQDPGLGLRLIYFSYDVKMKEKGDIPEGYSVSREKKERFSLILESASTNQTSMYLCASRSHEWQQYFGPGTRLTVT.

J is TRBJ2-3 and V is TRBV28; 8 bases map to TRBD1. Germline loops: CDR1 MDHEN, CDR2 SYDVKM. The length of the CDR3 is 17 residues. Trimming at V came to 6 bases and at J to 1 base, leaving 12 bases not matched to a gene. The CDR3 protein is CASRRFRGQGRTDTQYF. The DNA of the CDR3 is TGTGCCAGCAGGCGGTTCCGAGGACAGGGCCGCACAGATACGCAGTATTTT.

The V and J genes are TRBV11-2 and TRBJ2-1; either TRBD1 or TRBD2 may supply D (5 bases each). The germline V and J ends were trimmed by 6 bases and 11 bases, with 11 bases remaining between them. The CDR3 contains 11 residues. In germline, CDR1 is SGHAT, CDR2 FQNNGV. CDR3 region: CASSSGPQQFF. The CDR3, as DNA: TGTGCCAGCAGTTCGGGGCCTCAGCAGTTCTTC. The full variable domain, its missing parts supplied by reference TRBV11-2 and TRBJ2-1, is EAGVAQSPRYKIIEKRQSVAFWCNPISGHATLYWYQQILGQGPKLLIQFQNNGVVDDSQLPKDRFSAERLKGVDSTLKIQPAKLEDSAVYLCASSSGPQQFFGPGTRLTVL.

The CDR3 bases are TGTGCCACCGCAAGACTAGCGGAAGTCACAGATACGCAGTATTTT. The encoded protein is CATARLAEVTDTQYF. This chain links TRBV15 with TRBJ2-3; 9 bases match TRBD2. The CDR3 length is 15 residues. Germline values: CDR1 LNHNV, CDR2 YYDKDF (reference sequence). V trimming: 8 bases; J trimming: 2 bases; junction bases outside the gene matches: 8.

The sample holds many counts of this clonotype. In DNA form, the CDR3 reads TGTGCCAGCAGCTTAACAGGGGGTTTCTACGAGCAGTACTTC. Amino acid sequence: CASSLTGGFYEQYF. J is TRBJ2-7 and V is TRBV11-2; 8 nucleotides align to TRBD1. With 2 bases clipped from V and 3 bases from J, the junction kept 3 bases outside the gene matches. Germline V gene lookup returns CDR1 SGHAT and CDR2 FQNNGV. This CDR3 spans 14 amino acids.

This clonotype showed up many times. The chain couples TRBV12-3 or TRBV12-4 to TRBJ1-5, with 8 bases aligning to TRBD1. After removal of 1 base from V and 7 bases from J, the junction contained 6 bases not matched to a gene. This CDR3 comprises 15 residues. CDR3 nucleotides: TGTGCCAGCAGTTTAGGCGGGTCAGGGGGCCAGCCCCAGCATTTT. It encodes CASSLGGSGGQPQHF.